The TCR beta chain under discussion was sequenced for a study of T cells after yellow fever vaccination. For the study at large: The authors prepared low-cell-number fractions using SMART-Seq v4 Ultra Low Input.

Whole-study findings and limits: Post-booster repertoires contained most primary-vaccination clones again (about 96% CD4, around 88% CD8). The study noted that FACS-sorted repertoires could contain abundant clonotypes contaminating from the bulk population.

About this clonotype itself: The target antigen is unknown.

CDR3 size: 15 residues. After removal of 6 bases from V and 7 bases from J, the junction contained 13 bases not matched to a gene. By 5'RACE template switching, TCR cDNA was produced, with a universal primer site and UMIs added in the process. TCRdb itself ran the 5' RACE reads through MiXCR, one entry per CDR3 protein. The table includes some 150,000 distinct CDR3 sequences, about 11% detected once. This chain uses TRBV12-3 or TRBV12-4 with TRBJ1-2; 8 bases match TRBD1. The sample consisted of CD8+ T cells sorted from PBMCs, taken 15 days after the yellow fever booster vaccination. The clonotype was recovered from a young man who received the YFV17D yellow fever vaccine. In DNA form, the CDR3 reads TGTGCCAGCAGCCGAGGACAGGGAGTAATTTCTGGCTACACCTTC. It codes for CASSRGQGVISGYTF.